What follows is one T cell receptor beta chain and its context. This clonotype came up many times. The target of this receptor is not known. The input lacks base qualities; no much larger clone sits a single base away. The V end gives up 8 bases and the J end 2 bases, leaving 8 bases in the junction not matched to a gene. CDR1 and CDR2, per the germline V gene, are ENHRY and SYGVKD. Taken from cysteine to phenylalanine, the CDR3 has 14 residues. Just the 42-base CDR3 DNA is kept, in frame starting at base 1. cDNA was synthesized by template-switch 5'RACE using a primer carrying a 10-nucleotide random unique molecular identifier by which each TCR transcript was tagged. Each sequencing run produced over 170 million TCR-beta sequences covering 15-18 subjects. Total RNA was extracted with the RNeasy kit. Using the KAPA Real-time Library Amplification kit, TCR-beta VDJ regions were amplified with primers for the TCR constant region and the 5'RACE anchor. Sample indexes and Illumina adaptors were added in a first PCR, and a second PCR then increased library yield. The roughly 650 bp TCR product was size-selected on a 2% E-gel SizeSelection system after Ampure bead purification. Library quality was checked on a Bioanalyzer, concentration was measured with Qubit, and libraries were quantified with the Kapa Library Quantification kit before pooling. Libraries were sequenced paired-end 2 x 150 bp on an Illumina HiSeq 2500. To increase sequence diversity, about 25-31% phiX was spiked into each library pool. As for the original processing: Quality-filtered reads were processed with the UMI-based MiGEC pipeline, and over 85% of raw TCR sequences were removed by the MiGEC pipeline during error correction. IMGT germline references were used for alignment of VDJ genes, and clonotypes were defined by a unique CDR3 amino acid sequence together with V-J genes. Clonal expansion, Shannon diversity and CDR3 relatedness were evaluated with VDJtools (CalcPairwiseDistances, ClusterSamples), while phylogenetic trees were built in CLCbio workbench. Clones with at least 8 unique UMIs were defined as expanded, with this threshold being based on coefficient-of-variation modelling across technical triplicates. TCRdb reanalyzed the raw reads on its own, using fastp at Q25 for trimming and MiXCR for clone calling, and kept in-frame beta chains. One record per CDR3 amino acid sequence lists the most common genes and DNA. TCRdb assigned the V and J calls; the authors' analysis was not used. The sample contains about 59,000 distinct CDR3 sequences, nearly 25% of them found a single time. 4.6% of the sample goes to the ten largest clones.

The data stem from a study of neurological immune-mediated disorders (dated by TCRdb to the late 2010s). Context from the whole study: Peripheral blood TCR-beta repertoires from HTLV-I-associated myelopathy (HAM/TSP) patients, multiple sclerosis patients and healthy controls were compared by UMI-based sequencing. Longitudinal samples, technical triplicates and paired sorted CD4+ and CD8+ T-cell subsets, alongside PBMC samples, were included among the roughly 110 TCR-beta libraries. The cohort included some 68 subjects: approximately 14 with HAM/TSP, around 34 with multiple sclerosis, and around 20 healthy controls. To precisely calculate how much the frequency of each individual clone varied, libraries were sequenced in technical triplicate.

General conclusions and limits of the study: TCR clonal expansion was greatest in HAM/TSP patients and smallest in MS patients, who ranked below even healthy controls. Across subjects, expanded clones never shared an identical CDR3 amino acid sequence, which suggests that the TCR-beta repertoires in every group were private.

The sample's time point label, in plain terms: technical triplicate 2. Unsorted PBMC libraries were generated from 2 million PBMCs stored in RNAlater at -80 °C until RNA extraction. PBMCs were separated from peripheral blood using Ficoll-Hypaque density gradient centrifugation and then cryopreserved in liquid nitrogen. The sequence is built from TRBV10-3 and TRBJ2-5, with TRBD1 matching 7 junction bases. The receptor was isolated from a man in his 60s with HTLV-1-associated myelopathy (HAM/TSP). The sample taken for sequencing was PBMCs. The DNA sequence is TGTGCCATCCGAAGAGGGGGCGGGCAAGAGACCCAGTACTTC. Protein translation: CAIRRGGGQETQYF.